The 18 T cell receptor beta chains listed next were all sequenced from one sample in a study of blood T cells in healthy people across ages. With a J-beta primer mix and a sample-barcoded 5' primer, a second PCR ran about 7 to 11 cycles. In TCRdb, the 5' RACE reads were re-called with MiXCR into one record per CDR3 protein. The sample consists of roughly 830,000 distinct CDR3 sequences, under 80% of them appearing once. Sample: blood. These receptors were taken from a man aged 25 to 40 in good health.

The rearrangement uses TRBV20-1 and TRBJ2-1; a possible D gene is TRBD2 (5 bases). The CDR3 runs to 14 residues. The V gene's germline CDR1 is DFQATT and CDR2 SNEGSKA (reference sequence). V lost 0 bases to trimming and J lost 2 bases, with 8 bases between them. The CDR3 here is CSARDQRPYNEQFF. DNA for the CDR3: TGCAGTGCTAGAGACCAGCGGCCCTACAATGAGCAGTTCTTC.

This clonotype appeared a single time. The V and J genes are TRBV2 and TRBJ1-2; D perhaps matches TRBD1 (5 bases). This CDR3 has 13 amino acids. Germline-derived CDR1 and CDR2 are SNHLY and FYNNEI. V lost 3 bases and J 7 bases, leaving 12 bases between the germline ends. CDR3 nucleotide sequence: TGTGCCAGCAGTGATGGGGGTTTTCTTGGCTACACCTTC. Translation gives CASSDGGFLGYTF.

The chain recombines TRBV6-5 with TRBJ1-5, with a tentative D call TRBD1 (6 bases). The germline CDR1 and CDR2 sequences are MNHEY and SVGAGI. The CDR3 totals 17 residues. V was cut by 0 bases and J by 4 bases, with 16 bases left in between. CDR3 residues: CASSYSGGRGRNQPQHF. CDR3 DNA sequence: TGTGCCAGCAGTTACTCGGGGGGGCGGGGCCGGAATCAGCCCCAGCATTTT.

The rearrangement uses TRBV7-9 and TRBJ2-7; D is unclear. This CDR3 has 12 amino acids. The V and J ends lost 1 base and 3 bases respectively, with 4 bases between them. CDR1 is SEHNR and CDR2 is FQNEAQ in the germline V gene (reference sequence). As DNA, the CDR3 is TGTGCCAGCAGCTTAGAGGTCTACGAGCAGTACTTC. Translated, it gives CASSLEVYEQYF.

This clonotype was seen a handful of times. This rearrangement joins TRBV28 to TRBJ2-3; the D is unclear. There are 15 residues in the CDR3. The germline V and J ends were trimmed by 2 bases and 3 bases, with 12 bases remaining between them. Germline-derived CDR1 and CDR2 are MDHEN and SYDVKM. For the CDR3, the DNA is TGTGCCAGCAGTTTACTAAAGGGTAGGACAGATACGCAGTATTTT. This codes for CASSLLKGRTDTQYF.

V and J are TRBV30 and TRBJ2-2, with no clear D. V was cut by 0 bases and J by 6 bases, with 8 bases left in between. Per the germline V gene, CDR1 is GTSNPN and CDR2 is SVGIG (reference sequence). This CDR3 contains 13 residues. The CDR3 coding sequence is TGTGCCTGGAGTGTACAAGGTGCCGGGGAGCTGTTTTTT. This translates into CAWSVQGAGELFF.

V gene TRBV7-9 combines with J gene TRBJ1-1, with D maybe TRBD1 (5 bases). V lost 1 base to trimming and J lost 5 bases, with 14 bases between them. The V gene's germline CDR1 is SEHNR and CDR2 FQNEAQ (reference sequence). The CDR3 has 15 amino acids. The CDR3 DNA reads as TGTGCCAGCAGCTTAGGGGGACCCATACGGACTGAAGCTTTCTTT. Translated, it gives CASSLGGPIRTEAFF.

The rearrangement joins TRBV3-1 to TRBJ2-3; D uncertain. The CDR3 consists of 15 residues. Trimming took 1 base from V and 4 from J, leaving 12 bases between them. Germline V gene data show CDR1 as LGHDT and CDR2 as YNNKEL (reference sequence). The CDR3: CASSQATPSADTQYF. Written as DNA, the CDR3 is TGTGCCAGCAGCCAAGCGACCCCAAGCGCAGATACGCAGTATTTT.

The genes are TRBV7-8 and TRBJ2-3, with D uncertain. Germline CDR1 reads SGHVS; CDR2 reads FQNEAQ. The V gene lost 4 bases and the J gene lost 4 bases, with 9 bases spanning the gap. This CDR3 is 13 amino acids long. The CDR3 loop reads CASSYGLSDTQYF. The CDR3 DNA reads as TGTGCCAGCAGCTACGGTTTGTCAGATACGCAGTATTTT.

The chain links TRBV28 to TRBJ1-5; 8 nucleotides line up with TRBD1. The CDR3 is 20 amino acids. Germline loops: CDR1 MDHEN, CDR2 SYDVKM. Trimming cost V 2 bases and J 0 bases; bases outside gene matches: 15. The DNA for the CDR3 is TGTGCCAGCAGTTTAGTTCGGGGCAGGGGGCCTGTATATAGCAATCAGCCCCAGCATTTT. Amino acids: CASSLVRGRGPVYSNQPQHF.

This clonotype was observed a few times. This chain joins TRBV15 and TRBJ2-1; TRBD2 might be the D (5 bases). The CDR3 totals 15 residues. Germline loops: CDR1 LNHNV, CDR2 YYDKDF (reference sequence). V shed 4 bases and J shed 0 bases, with 10 bases lying between them. CDR3 nucleotides: TGTGCCACCAGCACAGGACTGAGCTCCTACAATGAGCAGTTCTTC. Translation gives CATSTGLSSYNEQFF.

The chain recombines TRBV24-1 with TRBJ2-2; TRBD2 is a possible D gene (5 bases). The CDR3 is made up of 16 amino acids. With 4 bases removed from V and 7 bases from J, the gap between germline ends came to 18 bases. Germline values: CDR1 KGHDR, CDR2 SFDVKD. CDR3 in amino acids: CATSDPDESGDGELFF. CDR3 sequence (DNA): TGTGCCACCAGTGACCCCGACGAGAGCGGAGACGGGGAGCTGTTTTTT.

This clonotype was seen just once. The rearrangement uses TRBV3-1 and TRBJ1-2; the D is unclear. CDR1 and CDR2 from the germline V gene are LGHDT and YNNKEL (reference sequence). The V end was cut by 1 base, the J end by 4 bases, with 13 bases between. The CDR3 is 15 residues long. The CDR3 reads CASSQGNRNLYGYTF. As DNA, the CDR3 is TGTGCCAGCAGCCAAGGAAATAGAAACCTCTATGGCTACACCTTC.

The chain has TRBV12-3 or TRBV12-4 and TRBJ2-1; a weak D match, TRBD1 (6 bases). The CDR3 consists of 16 residues. Trimming left V 6 bases short and J 9 bases short, with 24 bases between. DNA of the CDR3: TGTGCCAGCAGCCCCACTCCGGGACAAGACATGATTGAGCAGTTCTTC. This translates into CASSPTPGQDMIEQFF.

V and J are TRBV12-3 or TRBV12-4 and TRBJ1-2; 9 nucleotides match TRBD1. Trimming cost V 9 bases and J 2 bases; bases outside gene matches: 10. This CDR3 contains 15 residues. The CDR3 reads CASRSSGQGNYGYTF. The CDR3 DNA sequence: TGTGCCAGTAGAAGCTCCGGACAGGGGAACTATGGCTACACCTTC.

The chain carries TRBV30 and TRBJ2-5; 7 positions match TRBD2. Germline CDR1 reads GTSNPN; CDR2 reads SVGIG (reference sequence). J was trimmed by 4 bases and V by 3 bases; bases with no gene match: 5. The CDR3 spans 13 residues. CDR3 region: CAWSQGGRETQYF. Written as DNA, the CDR3 is TGTGCCTGGAGCCAGGGAGGGCGAGAGACCCAGTACTTC.

This clonotype has just a few counts. The genes are TRBV20-1 and TRBJ2-3; D tentatively reads TRBD1 or TRBD2 (5 bases each). V was trimmed by 1 base and J by 3 bases, leaving 17 bases between them. There are 16 residues in the CDR3. The germline V gene has CDR1 DFQATT and CDR2 SNEGSKA (reference sequence). The CDR3 DNA follows: TGCAGTGCTAGAGGGGACCTCAACCCCAATACAGATACGCAGTATTTT. This gives the protein CSARGDLNPNTDTQYF.

V and J are TRBV20-1 and TRBJ2-1, with TRBD2 identical over 12 bases. This CDR3 comprises 15 residues. Germline-derived CDR1 and CDR2 are DFQATT and SNEGSKA (reference sequence). V lost 6 bases and J lost 4; bases outside the gene matches: 7. The DNA of the CDR3 is TGCAGTGCACAAGTACTAGCGGGGGGATACAATGAGCAGTTCTTC. Its translation: CSAQVLAGGYNEQFF.